This T cell receptor (beta chain) stems from a study of shared clonotypes between healthy human individuals. V gave up 1 base and J gave up 3 bases, with 13 bases separating them. This CDR3 has 16 amino acids. Looked up from germline, CDR1 is SEHNR and CDR2 is FQNEAQ (reference sequence). Generated by immunoSEQ multiplex PCR, the TCRdb table keeps only in-frame clones and is missing some. The sample lists over 400,000 clones, roughly 95% occurring once. The TCR sequence derives from a woman aged 25-40 years in good health. The sequenced material came from naive CD4+ T cells sorted from blood. Stated subset: CD45RA+ positively selected. This sequence joins TRBV7-9 and TRBJ1-5, with TRBD1 as a possible D gene (5 bases). Written as DNA, the CDR3 is TGTGCCAGCAGCTTAGACGAAGGGGCGGTCAATCAGCCCCAGCATTTT. Its translation: CASSLDEGAVNQPQHF.